This TCR beta chain emerged from a study of early T cells in non-severe SARS-CoV-2 infection. Study information: Chains were not paired, and sequencing was done on bulk RNA from unsorted whole blood.

This clonotype was found many times. Between the trimmed V and J ends, which lost 1 base and 0 bases, there was a span of 4 bases. Germline V CDR1 and CDR2: SQVTM, ANQGSEA. The CDR3 consists of 13 residues. Individual cDNA molecules were tagged with unique molecular identifiers. TCRdb itself ran the 5' RACE reads through MiXCR, one entry per CDR3 protein. The sample yields fewer than 100,000 distinct CDR3 sequences, roughly 6% seen once. The source of this sequence is an adult who was a healthcare worker with PCR-confirmed SARS-CoV-2 infection or an uninfected control (not recorded which). Material: whole blood. The chain is built from TRBV29-1 and TRBJ2-1; D gene uncertain. The CDR3 coding sequence is TGCAGCGTTGAAGGTTACTCCTACAATGAGCAGTTCTTC. Translation gives CSVEGYSYNEQFF.